A single T cell receptor (beta chain) is shown here with its context. Its matching antigen is unknown. V lost 5 bases and J 0 bases, leaving 14 bases between the germline ends. Looked up from germline, CDR1 is SGHRS and CDR2 is YFSETQ. This CDR3 comprises 15 residues. The data were taken from a study of cytomegalovirus exposure and HLA in healthy donors. PCR involved 60 Vbeta and 13 Jbeta primers. Measured with immunoSEQ multiplex PCR; TCRdb has only the in-frame clones, and not every one. Here the sample spans 110,000 or so clones, 75% to 85% being singletons. General study results and limits: Later on, a genetic analysis was performed. It linked a missense variant in DCLRE1C with V- and J-gene trimming of TCR beta.

Sample: PBMCs. This sequence originates from a young man in good health and CMV-seronegative. The genes are TRBV5-1 and TRBJ1-2; no clear D. CDR3 nucleotides: TGCGCCAGCAGATCGGGGTTGGGCTCTAACTATGGCTACACCTTC. It codes for CASRSGLGSNYGYTF.